The present T cell receptor beta chain was sequenced within a study of cytomegalovirus exposure and HLA in healthy donors. Study results and limitations: The authors enumerated over 150 TCR beta chains as linked to cytomegalovirus.

The PCR employed 60 Vbeta primers together with 13 Jbeta primers. Repertoires were generated with immunoSEQ multiplex PCR, while TCRdb's copy carries only in-frame clones and drops some. Of approximately 170,000 clones listed, about 79% were seen once; the top ten hold less than 2.5%. CDR1 is MNHNY, CDR2 SVGAGI, per germline (reference sequence). The CDR3 totals 14 residues. The germline V and J ends were trimmed by 5 bases and 6 bases, with 14 bases remaining between them. Of note for this clone: Its antigen is currently unknown.

Sequenced: PBMCs. The rearrangement links TRBV6-6 to TRBJ1-5; D not certain. This sequence originates from a woman in her 50s in good health and CMV-seronegative. The chain's CDR3 is CASSANGNRQPQHF. The CDR3 DNA reads as TGTGCCAGCAGTGCGAACGGGAATCGTCAGCCCCAGCATTTT.